This T cell receptor (beta chain) was obtained from a study of T cells in Graves' hyperthyroidism and ophthalmopathy. Findings and caveats of the study: Blood also carried most thyroid clonotypes expanded above 0.001.

Template material for amplifying TCR beta CDR3 regions consisted of RNA transcripts. The HTBI primer set drove a first-round RT-PCR of the TCR CDR3. TCRdb fed the multiplex PCR reads into MiXCR, producing one record per CDR3 protein. The table lists fewer than 750,000 distinct CDR3 sequences, around 46% of them singletons. Concerning this clonotype itself: Its target is not known.

Each diagnosis was grounded in clinical symptoms, serum thyroxine and TRAb, thyroid ultrasound, and orbital computed tomography. Germline V gene data show CDR1 as MNHEY and CDR2 as SMNVEV (reference sequence). Trimming stripped 9 bases from V and 3 bases from J, with 12 bases between. The CDR3 extends over 13 amino acids. The clonotype comes from a woman between 18 and 29 years old with Graves' hyperthyroidism. V is TRBV27 and J is TRBJ1-5; D gene ambiguous. Material for sequencing was peripheral blood or thyroid tissue (not recorded which). CDR3: CASSWNNNQPQHF. The CDR3, as DNA: TGTGCCAGTTCTTGGAATAACAATCAGCCCCAGCATTTT.